This T cell receptor beta chain came from a study of cytomegalovirus exposure and HLA in healthy donors. This CDR3 is 13 amino acids long. The germline V gene encodes CDR1 SNHLY and CDR2 FYNNEI. Trimming took 7 bases from V and 5 from J, leaving 15 bases between them. About this clone itself: The target antigen is unknown.

Overall study results and limits: Using the classifier, cytomegalovirus status was reportedly diagnosed with high specificity and sensitivity. Under in vitro conditions, three CMV-associated chains were confirmed as specific for CMV antigens. Rarity characterized most TCR sequences, yet some public TCRs appeared in many donors. Subsequent analysis showed first-cohort TCR clusters tending to co-occur in around 130 validation repertoires.

TCRdb's table, derived via immunoSEQ multiplex PCR, lists solely in-frame clones and lacks some. The table records more than 110,000 clones, about 94% of them present only once. What was sequenced was PBMCs. The sequence derives from a man aged 18 to 30 in good health and CMV-seropositive. The chain combines TRBV2 with TRBJ2-7; tentative D call: TRBD2 (6 bases). The CDR3 region is CASNREWRDEQYF. The CDR3 DNA reads as TGTGCCAGCAACAGAGAGTGGAGGGACGAGCAGTACTTC.